Listed below are T cell receptor beta chains from one sample, sequenced in a study of neurological immune-mediated disorders. In TCRdb, the 5' RACE reads were re-called with MiXCR into one record per CDR3 protein. This table has about 90,000 distinct CDR3 sequences, 13% appearing once. Sequenced sample: PBMCs. The receptors stem from a female donor with HTLV-1-associated myelopathy (HAM/TSP). CDR3s include the opening cysteine and the closing phenylalanine or tryptophan. The D gene is left open where the match is weak. The size field is filled for only some rows; it gives once, few, many or a size class.

V,D,size,J,DNA,CDR3
TRBV5-1,.,many,TRBJ1-4,TGCGCCAGCAGCTTTTGGAACCCTGCGGCTGAAAAACTGTTTTTT,CASSFWNPAAEKLFF
TRBV4-2,.,many,TRBJ1-2,TGTGCCAGCAGCCAAGATAGTCAGATGAGTTATGGCTACACCTTC,CASSQDSQMSYGYTF
TRBV5-1,.,many,TRBJ2-3,TGCGCCAGCAGCTCAGGGACCCTCACAGATACGCAGTATTTT,CASSSGTLTDTQYF
TRBV5-1,.,many,TRBJ2-3,TGCGCCAGCAGCTTGGGGACTCCACCCACAGATACGCAGTATTTT,CASSLGTPPTDTQYF
TRBV24-1,.,few,TRBJ2-2,TGTGCCACCAGTGATTCCCAGAGGGGGGGGATAGTCGGGGAGCTGTTTTTT,CATSDSQRGGIVGELFF
TRBV20-1,TRBD2,many,TRBJ2-1,TGCAGTGCTAGAGACGGAGAGCGGGGGGACTACAATGAGCAGTTCTTC,CSARDGERGDYNEQFF
TRBV18,.,many,TRBJ1-6,TGTGCCAGCTCTACGGGGGCCGCCGCTCACCTCCACTTT,CASSTGAAAHLHF
TRBV24-1,.,many,TRBJ2-2,TGTGCCACCAGTGATTTCCCAGGGAGCACCGGGGAGCTGTTTTTT,CATSDFPGSTGELFF
TRBV6-6,TRBD1,many,TRBJ2-5,TGTGCCAGCAGTTCGCCTCCGACAGGGACCAAAGAGACCCAGTACTTC,CASSSPPTGTKETQYF
TRBV28,TRBD1,many,TRBJ2-5,TGTGCCAGCAGTGGACAGGGGGCGGGAGAGACCCAGTACTTC,CASSGQGAGETQYF
TRBV5-5,.,many,TRBJ2-1,TGTGCCAGCAGCCACAAAGAGGACATGACCTACAATGAGCAGTTCTTC,CASSHKEDMTYNEQFF
TRBV5-1,.,many,TRBJ2-2,TGCGCCAGCAGCGCACCCGAACAGGGATTTAACACCGGGGAGCTGTTTTTT,CASSAPEQGFNTGELFF
TRBV28,TRBD1,many,TRBJ1-5,TGTGCCAGCAGTTTAACCCCGGGACAGATCAATCAGCCCCAGCATTTT,CASSLTPGQINQPQHF
TRBV2,.,many,TRBJ1-2,TGTGCCAGCAGGAAAACCGGGACTAATGGCTACACCTTC,CASRKTGTNGYTF
TRBV5-1,TRBD1,many,TRBJ2-2,TGCGCCAGCAGCTTTGGTAGTCAGGGGGCCACCGGGGAGCTGTTTTTT,CASSFGSQGATGELFF
TRBV7-2,.,many,TRBJ1-1,TGTGCCAGCAGCTCCGACATGAACACTGAAGCTTTCTTT,CASSSDMNTEAFF
TRBV20-1,TRBD2,.,TRBJ2-1,TGCAGTGCTTCGCGGGGGGCGCCCGTCAATGAGCAGTTCTTC,CSASRGAPVNEQFF
TRBV28,.,few,TRBJ1-5,TGTGCCAGCAGTTCCGTGATGGGGGTTAGTGGGCAGCCCCAGCATTTT,CASSSVMGVSGQPQHF
TRBV20-1,.,few,TRBJ1-5,TGCAGTGCTAGAGTAAGGGGGTTCAGCAATCAGCCCCAGCATTTT,CSARVRGFSNQPQHF
TRBV27,.,many,TRBJ1-1,TGTGCCAGCAGATCTGGACAACCGAACACTGAAGCTTTCTTT,CASRSGQPNTEAFF
TRBV28,.,many,TRBJ1-4,TGTGCCAGCCGGGGGGATTCTAATGAAAAACTGTTTTTT,CASRGDSNEKLFF
TRBV9,TRBD2,many,TRBJ2-1,TGTGCCAGCAGCGTCAGCGGGACGAACATCAATGAGCAGTTCTTC,CASSVSGTNINEQFF
TRBV10-3,.,few,TRBJ2-2,TGTGCCCTCTCCGGGACAAAGAACACCGGGGAGCTGTTTTTT,CALSGTKNTGELFF
TRBV18,.,many,TRBJ2-1,TGTGCCAGCTCACCGTCTAACAATGAGCAGTTCTTC,CASSPSNNEQFF
TRBV5-1,.,many,TRBJ2-7,TGCGCCAGCAGTTTTGGGACACAATCCTACGAGCAGTACTTC,CASSFGTQSYEQYF
TRBV5-4,.,.,TRBJ2-5,TGTGCCAGCAGCTTACCAGTACAAGAGACCCAGTACTTC,CASSLPVQETQYF
TRBV28,.,.,TRBJ2-4,TGTGCCAGCAGTTCCACCTACGGGGTGGACAAAAACATTCAGTACTTC,CASSSTYGVDKNIQYF
TRBV6-6,.,many,TRBJ2-1,TGTGCCAGCAGCCCCGATATAGATGAGCAGTTCTTC,CASSPDIDEQFF
TRBV20-1,.,many,TRBJ1-1,TGCAGTGCTAGAGATCGTCGAGGGGAAACTGAAGCTTTCTTT,CSARDRRGETEAFF
TRBV5-1,TRBD1,many,TRBJ2-1,TGCGCCAGCAGCAAGGGACAGGGGGCGTTGGTGCAGTTCTTC,CASSKGQGALVQFF
TRBV28,TRBD1,many,TRBJ2-6,TGTGCCAGCACTTTCGGGGGACAGGGGGTCTCTGGGGCCAACGTCCTGACTTTC,CASTFGGQGVSGANVLTF
TRBV5-1,TRBD1,few,TRBJ2-7,TGCGCCAGCAGCCTCGCCGGGACAGGGGGGGAAGAGCAGTACTTC,CASSLAGTGGEEQYF
TRBV3-1,.,many,TRBJ2-1,TGTGCCAGCAGCCAAGACCCTGGAATCTACAATGAGCAGTTCTTC,CASSQDPGIYNEQFF
TRBV18,.,many,TRBJ2-5,TGTGCCAGCTCACCCGGCGCGGCGAAAGAGACCCAGTACTTC,CASSPGAAKETQYF
TRBV29-1,.,many,TRBJ2-3,TGCAGCGTTGAACGGCAGTTTCGAGATACGCAGTATTTT,CSVERQFRDTQYF
TRBV5-1,.,.,TRBJ2-2,TGCGCCAGCAGCTTGGCCGCTCAGGGAGGAAACACCGGGGAGCTGTTTTTT,CASSLAAQGGNTGELFF
TRBV5-1,.,few,TRBJ2-7,TGCGCCAGCAGCTTGGATTTTGGGGTCTACACTGGCGAGCAGTACTTC,CASSLDFGVYTGEQYF
TRBV5-1,TRBD2,many,TRBJ2-1,TGCGCCAGCAGCGCGGGCGTAGCGGGAGAGCAGTTCTTC,CASSAGVAGEQFF
TRBV7-2,TRBD2,.,TRBJ2-3,TGTGCCAGCAGCTTAGCTAGCGGGGGAGCAGATGCGCAGTATTTT,CASSLASGGADAQYF
TRBV5-1,TRBD2,many,TRBJ2-1,TGCGCCAGCAGCCGGGACTATCCGGGGGTCAATGAGCAGTTCTTC,CASSRDYPGVNEQFF
TRBV3-1,.,many,TRBJ2-5,TGTGCCAGCAGCCAAGATTTCAGCCAAGAGACCCAGTACTTC,CASSQDFSQETQYF
TRBV12-3/TRBV12-4,.,many,TRBJ2-7,TGTGCCAGCAACCGGGGATTGGCCTACGAGCAGTACTTC,CASNRGLAYEQYF
TRBV19,.,many,TRBJ2-1,TGTGCCAGTAGTATATGGCAGGGGTCCTCCTACAATGAGCAGTTCTTC,CASSIWQGSSYNEQFF
TRBV9,.,many,TRBJ2-7,TGTGCCAGCAGCCCCTTAGGGGGGGACGAGCAGTACTTC,CASSPLGGDEQYF
TRBV27,TRBD2,.,TRBJ2-2,TGTGCCAGCAGTTTATCGTTGACTAGCGGGATCAACGGGGAGCTGTTTTTT,CASSLSLTSGINGELFF
TRBV5-1,.,few,TRBJ2-3,TGCGCCAGCAGCTTCGGGGAGGAGGTAATAACAGATACGCAGTATTTT,CASSFGEEVITDTQYF
TRBV5-1,.,.,TRBJ2-7,TGCGCCAGCAGCCCCCAACCGCTCCCTGGGGAGCAGTACTTC,CASSPQPLPGEQYF
TRBV6-5,TRBD1,many,TRBJ2-1,TGTGCCAGCAGTTTAGACAGGGTGGGAGTTAGGGAGCAGTTCTTC,CASSLDRVGVREQFF
TRBV10-3,.,.,TRBJ2-3,TGTGCCATCAGCCCGGGACTCACACCTGCTAGCACAGATACGCAGTATTTT,CAISPGLTPASTDTQYF
TRBV20-1,.,many,TRBJ2-5,TGCAGTGCCTTCCCTGGGGGGACAGAAGAGACCCAGTACTTC,CSAFPGGTEETQYF